The 5 T cell receptor beta chains listed next were all sequenced from one sample in a study of cytomegalovirus exposure and HLA in healthy donors. Researchers ran the PCR with 60 Vbeta and 13 Jbeta primers. Data came from immunoSEQ multiplex PCR; TCRdb stores just in-frame clones and leaves some out. The data show tens of thousands of clones, with 65% to 85% seen just once and 2.7% held by the top ten. Sequencing input: PBMCs. These receptors came from a man aged 25-40 years in good health and CMV-seronegative.

Turning to this clone: Other DNA sequences in this sample translate to the same CDR3. The chain joins TRBV6-5 to TRBJ1-1, with TRBD1 identical over 7 bases. This CDR3 region has 14 residues. After removal of 6 bases from V and 1 base from J, the junction contained 5 bases not matched to a gene. Per germline, CDR1 MNHEY and CDR2 SVGAGI. This CDR3 is CASSPRTGNTEAFF. CDR3 DNA sequence: TGTGCCAGCAGCCCCCGGACAGGGAACACTGAAGCTTTCTTT.

The gene calls are TRBV27 and TRBJ1-2; no definite D call. The germline gives CDR1 MNHEY, CDR2 SMNVEV (reference sequence). V was cut by 6 bases and J by 6 bases, with 14 bases left in between. The length of the CDR3 is 13 residues. The CDR3 spells CASRDLPTDGYTF. The CDR3 DNA reads TGTGCCAGCAGGGACTTACCGACGGATGGCTACACCTTC.

V gene TRBV28 combines with J gene TRBJ1-2; a possible D gene is TRBD1 (5 bases). V was trimmed by 6 bases and J by 4 bases, leaving 12 bases between them. Per germline, CDR1 MDHEN and CDR2 SYDVKM. The CDR3 is made up of 13 amino acids. The CDR3 coding sequence is TGTGCCAGCAGGCAAGGGGCGACCTATGGCTACACCTTC. It translates to CASRQGATYGYTF.

The chain has TRBV11-2 and TRBJ2-2; 7 bases match TRBD1. V shed 4 bases, J shed 6 bases, and the junction held 5 bases outside the gene matches. The CDR3 spans 14 residues. Germline CDR1 SGHAT, CDR2 FQNNGV. Here the CDR3 DNA reads TGTGCCAGCAGCTCGGGACAGCCGGCCGGGGAGCTGTTTTTT. Translation gives CASSSGQPAGELFF.

There are a few counts of this clone. The chain recombines TRBV7-9 with TRBJ1-1; D ambiguous. Germline lookup yields CDR1 SEHNR and CDR2 FQNEAQ (reference sequence). V was pared by 8 bases and J by 6 bases, with 10 bases between. This CDR3 region has 11 residues. The CDR3 DNA reads as TGTGCCAGCGGCCTTCGATCTGAAGCTTTCTTT. Its protein is CASGLRSEAFF.